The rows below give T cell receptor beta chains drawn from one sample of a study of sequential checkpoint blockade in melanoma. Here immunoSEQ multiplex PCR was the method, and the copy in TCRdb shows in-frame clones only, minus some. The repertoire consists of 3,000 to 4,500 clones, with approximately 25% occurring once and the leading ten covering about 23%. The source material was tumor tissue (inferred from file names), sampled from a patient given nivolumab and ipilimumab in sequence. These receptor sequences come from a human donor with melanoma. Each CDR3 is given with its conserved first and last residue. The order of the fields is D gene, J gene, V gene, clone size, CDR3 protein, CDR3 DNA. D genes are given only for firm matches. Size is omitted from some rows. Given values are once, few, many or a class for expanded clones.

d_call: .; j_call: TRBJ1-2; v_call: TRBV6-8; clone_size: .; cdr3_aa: CASNTLAVLDYGYTF; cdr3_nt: TGTGCCAGCAACACCCTCGCGGTATTGGACTATGGCTACACCTTC
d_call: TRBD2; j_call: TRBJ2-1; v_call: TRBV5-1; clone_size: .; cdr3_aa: CASSRTGTSSYNEQFF; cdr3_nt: TGCGCCAGCAGCAGAACCGGGACTAGCTCCTACAATGAGCAGTTCTTC
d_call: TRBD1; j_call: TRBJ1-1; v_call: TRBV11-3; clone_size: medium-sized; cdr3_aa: CASSLAGQGATEAFF; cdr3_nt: TGTGCCAGCAGCTTGGCCGGACAGGGGGCGACTGAAGCTTTCTTT
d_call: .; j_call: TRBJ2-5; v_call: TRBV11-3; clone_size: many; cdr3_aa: CASSLSGALQETQYF; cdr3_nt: TGTGCCAGCAGCTTGTCTGGAGCTCTCCAAGAGACCCAGTACTTC
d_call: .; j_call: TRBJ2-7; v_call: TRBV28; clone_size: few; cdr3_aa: CASSPTTASSYEQYF; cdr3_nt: TGTGCCAGCAGTCCCACGACAGCGAGCTCCTACGAGCAGTACTTC
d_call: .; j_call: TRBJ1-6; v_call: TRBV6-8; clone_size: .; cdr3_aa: CASRGRNSPLHF; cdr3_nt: TGTGCCAGCAGGGGACGCAATTCACCCCTCCACTTT
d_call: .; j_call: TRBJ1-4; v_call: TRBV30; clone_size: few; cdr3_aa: CAWSPDNLNEKLFF; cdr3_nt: TGTGCCTGGAGTCCGGACAACCTTAATGAAAAACTGTTTTTT
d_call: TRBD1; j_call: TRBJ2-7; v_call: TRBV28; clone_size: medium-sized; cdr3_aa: CASSPPQGQGEQYF; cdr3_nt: TGTGCCAGCAGCCCCCCACAGGGGCAGGGCGAGCAGTACTTC
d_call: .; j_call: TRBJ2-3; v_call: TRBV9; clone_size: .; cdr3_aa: CASAMYGEDRWDTQYF; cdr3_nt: TGTGCCAGCGCGATGTATGGGGAAGATAGATGGGATACGCAGTATTTT
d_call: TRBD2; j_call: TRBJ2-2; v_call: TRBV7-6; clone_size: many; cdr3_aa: CASSPRGLAGESTGELFF; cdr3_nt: TGTGCCAGCAGCCCCCGGGGACTAGCGGGAGAAAGCACCGGGGAGCTGTTTTTT
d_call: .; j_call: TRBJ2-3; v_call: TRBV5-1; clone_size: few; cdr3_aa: CASSPTTGRENTQYF; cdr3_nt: TGCGCCAGCAGCCCGACGACAGGGAGGGAAAATACGCAGTATTTT
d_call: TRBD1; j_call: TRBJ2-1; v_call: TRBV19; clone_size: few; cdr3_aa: CASRTGTGVNEQFF; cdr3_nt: TGTGCCAGTAGGACCGGGACAGGGGTAAATGAGCAGTTCTTC
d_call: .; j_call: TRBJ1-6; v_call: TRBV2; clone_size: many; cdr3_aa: CASRVLSGERSPLHF; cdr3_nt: TGTGCCAGCAGGGTCCTATCCGGGGAGCGATCACCCCTCCACTTT
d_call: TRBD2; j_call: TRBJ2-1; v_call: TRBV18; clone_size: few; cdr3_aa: CASSSLAGPYNEQFF; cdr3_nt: TGTGCCAGCTCATCCCTAGCGGGCCCGTACAATGAGCAGTTCTTC
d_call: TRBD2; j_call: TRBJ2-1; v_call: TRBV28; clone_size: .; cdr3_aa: CASTRSGSHNEQFF; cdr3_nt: TGTGCCAGCACCCGTAGCGGGAGCCACAATGAGCAGTTCTTC
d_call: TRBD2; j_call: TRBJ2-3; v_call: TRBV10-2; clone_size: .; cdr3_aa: CASRVTSGADTQYF; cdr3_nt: TGCGCCAGCAGGGTGACTAGCGGCGCAGATACGCAGTATTTT
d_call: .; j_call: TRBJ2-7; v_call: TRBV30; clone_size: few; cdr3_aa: CAWTNTYEQYF; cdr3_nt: TGTGCCTGGACCAACACCTACGAGCAGTACTTC
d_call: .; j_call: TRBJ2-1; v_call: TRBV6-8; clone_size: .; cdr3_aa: CASSYSGLQHEQFF; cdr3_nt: TGTGCCAGCAGTTACTCGGGGCTCCAACATGAGCAGTTCTTC
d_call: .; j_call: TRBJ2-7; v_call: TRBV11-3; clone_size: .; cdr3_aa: CASSLSAGDRYEQYF; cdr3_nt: TGTGCCAGCAGCTTATCGGCAGGGGACCGCTACGAGCAGTACTTC
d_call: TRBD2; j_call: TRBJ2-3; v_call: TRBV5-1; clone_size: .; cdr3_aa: CASRKGLAGGSGYADTQYF; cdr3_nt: TGCGCCAGCAGAAAGGGACTAGCGGGAGGGTCGGGATACGCAGATACGCAGTATTTT
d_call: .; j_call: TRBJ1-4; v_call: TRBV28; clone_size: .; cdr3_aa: CASIRAGNEKLFF; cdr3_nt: TGTGCCAGCATACGGGCGGGCAATGAAAAACTGTTTTTT
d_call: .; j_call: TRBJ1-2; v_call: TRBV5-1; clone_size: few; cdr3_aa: CASSLDLGARLNGYTF; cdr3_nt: TGCGCCAGCAGCTTGGATTTGGGGGCCCGGCTAAATGGCTACACCTTC
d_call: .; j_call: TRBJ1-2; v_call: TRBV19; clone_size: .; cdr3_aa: CASSTPMDYGYTF; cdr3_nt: TGTGCCAGTAGTACCCCGATGGACTATGGCTACACCTTC
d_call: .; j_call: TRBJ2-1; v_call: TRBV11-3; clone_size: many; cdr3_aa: CASSLTGESYNEQFF; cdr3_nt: TGTGCCAGCAGCTTAACGGGAGAATCCTACAATGAGCAGTTCTTC
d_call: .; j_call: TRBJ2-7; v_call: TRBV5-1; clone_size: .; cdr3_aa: CASSSDRGFYEQYF; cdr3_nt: TGCGCCAGCAGCTCGGACAGAGGGTTCTACGAGCAGTACTTC
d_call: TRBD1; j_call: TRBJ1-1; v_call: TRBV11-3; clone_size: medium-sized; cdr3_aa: CASSFRQGAIGGTEAFF; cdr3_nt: TGTGCCAGCAGCTTTAGACAGGGGGCCATAGGGGGCACTGAAGCTTTCTTT